This TCR beta chain was observed in a study of blood T cell repertoires in COVID-19 (dated by TCRdb to the early 2020s). With respect to the entire study: Collaborator samples came from the United States, Italy and Spain and covered acute and convalescent phases of COVID-19. The dataset comprised deeply sampled blood TCRbeta repertoires from subjects exposed to, actively infected with, or recovered from COVID-19. The material from the prospective study consisted of cDNA or gDNA derived from T cells, B-cell-depleted T cells, or PBMCs. The samples were drawn from two sources: the first 160 participants of the ongoing ImmuneRACE study, and 950 to 1,500 subjects contributed by 6 global collaborators. Sample metadata almost always included a de-identified subject ID, COVID-19 status, age in years and sex. A freely available public database, intended as a resource for researchers studying the immune response to SARS-CoV-2, is where the repertoires were released. Where available, HLA class I and class II types were taken from metadata supplied by the sample provider and were not determined by assay-based typing. On the study overall, not on this receptor specifically: The amount of clinical and demographic metadata varied by source and participant and was provided uncurated.

Turning to this clone: This receptor's antigen is unknown. No base qualities exist here, and no much larger clone lies one base off it.

Whole blood was collected in K2EDTA tubes by collaborating institutions according to the institutions' own protocols. Collaborator samples were shipped for TCRbeta analysis as frozen whole blood, isolated PBMCs, or DNA extracted from either sample type. TCRbeta CDR3 regions were amplified from genomic DNA by means of the immunoSEQ Assay, a bias-controlled multiplex PCR. The study's processing was this. The number of nucleated cells in each sample was estimated by amplification of reference gene primers within the assay. To quantify the absolute abundance of each unique TCRbeta CDR3 rearrangement, sequence reads were collapsed and filtered. Productive Simpson clonality was computed per sample as the square root of Simpson's diversity index over productive rearrangements. Not all clones reach the TCRdb copy of this immuneACCESS table, which keeps in-frame sequences only. Checked studies attribute under half of the gap to unresolved V genes and leave the rest unexplained. That table is the source of V, J and clone size, and D and trimming were worked out from the DNA. The sample includes about 150,000 clones, with over 65% observed a single time. The ten largest clones take up around 1.7% of the sample.

CDR1 and CDR2 are read off the germline V gene as SGHTS and YDEGEE. The CDR3 covers 14 residues, taking in both the cysteine and the phenylalanine. The entry retains the CDR3 DNA only, 42 bases that are in frame from base 1. V drops 4 bases and J drops 4 bases, leaving 14 bases in between. This TCR derives from a man aged 80 or over with acute or convalescent COVID-19. The sequence joins TRBV5-8 to TRBJ2-5; the D gene remains uncertain. The sample was peripheral blood. The sequenced DNA: TGTGCCAGCAGCGCATTAACCGGCGGAGAGACCCAGTACTTC. This is translated as CASSALTGGETQYF.